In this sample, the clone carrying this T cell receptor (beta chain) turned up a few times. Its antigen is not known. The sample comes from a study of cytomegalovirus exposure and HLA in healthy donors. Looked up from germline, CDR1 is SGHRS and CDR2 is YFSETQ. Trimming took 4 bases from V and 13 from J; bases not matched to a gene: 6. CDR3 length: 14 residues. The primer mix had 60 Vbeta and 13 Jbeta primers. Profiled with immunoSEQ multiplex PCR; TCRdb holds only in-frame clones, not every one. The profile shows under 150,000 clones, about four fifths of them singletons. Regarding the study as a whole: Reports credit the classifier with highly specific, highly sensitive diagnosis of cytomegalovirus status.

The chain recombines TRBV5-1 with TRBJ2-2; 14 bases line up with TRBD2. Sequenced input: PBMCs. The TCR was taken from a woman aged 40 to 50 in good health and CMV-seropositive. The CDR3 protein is CASSPGLAGAALFF. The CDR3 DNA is TGCGCCAGCAGCCCGGGACTAGCGGGAGCGGCGCTGTTTTTT.